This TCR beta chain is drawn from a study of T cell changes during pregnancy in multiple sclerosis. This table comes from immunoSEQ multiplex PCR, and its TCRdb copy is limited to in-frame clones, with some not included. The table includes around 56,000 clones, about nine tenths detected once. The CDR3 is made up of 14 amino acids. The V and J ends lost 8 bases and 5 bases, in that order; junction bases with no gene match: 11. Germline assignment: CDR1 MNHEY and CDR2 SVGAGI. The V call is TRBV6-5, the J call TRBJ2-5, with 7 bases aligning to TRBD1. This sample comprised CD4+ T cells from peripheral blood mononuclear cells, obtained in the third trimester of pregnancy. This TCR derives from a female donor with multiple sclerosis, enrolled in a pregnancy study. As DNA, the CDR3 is TGTGCCAGCGGTCATAACAGGGGAGTGGAGACCCAGTACTTC. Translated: CASGHNRGVETQYF.